Below are 20 T cell receptor beta chains sequenced from a single sample in a study of CD8 T cells in Susac syndrome. RNA amounts of roughly 0.5 to 1 ug underwent reverse transcription with random hexamers. Each CDR3 protein gets one entry after TCRdb re-called the immunoSEQ multiplex PCR reads with MiXCR. This repertoire shows around 170,000 distinct CDR3 sequences, around 96% found once; its top ten account for about 0.15%. Sequences were obtained from CD8+ T cells from PBMCs. The receptors were sampled from a human donor with multiple sclerosis.

This chain joins TRBV19 and TRBJ2-5; TRBD1 aligns across 10 bases. Per germline, CDR1 LNHDA and CDR2 SQIVND (reference sequence). The CDR3 spans 17 residues. The junction had 17 bases not matched to a gene; V was cut back by 3 bases and J by 10 bases. The CDR3: CASSIGGWGQGPGDQYF. The CDR3 DNA sequence: TGTGCCAGTAGTATTGGCGGGTGGGGACAGGGGCCCGGAGACCAGTACTTC.

The CDR3 DNA reads TGTGCCAGCAGTTTAGGACTAGCGGGAGAGGATGAGCAGTTCTTC. Protein sequence: CASSLGLAGEDEQFF. The chain couples TRBV12-3 or TRBV12-4 to TRBJ2-1; TRBD2 matches at 12 bases. CDR3 length: 15 amino acids. After removal of 1 base from V and 8 bases from J, the junction contained 3 bases not matched to a gene.

This clonotype was seen a single time. The J gene is TRBJ2-7, the V gene TRBV20-1; 9 bases line up with TRBD1. CDR3 length: 16 amino acids. The V segment lost 2 bases and the J segment 4 bases; nucleotides outside the gene matches: 12. Germline CDR1 reads DFQATT; CDR2 reads SNEGSKA (reference sequence). Here the CDR3 DNA reads TGCAGTGCTAGACCCCAAGGGACAGGGACGAGTTACGAGCAGTACTTC. This encodes CSARPQGTGTSYEQYF.

This chain uses TRBV12-3 or TRBV12-4 with TRBJ1-1, with D uncertain. V was pared by 4 bases and J by 0 bases, with 9 bases between. This CDR3 has 14 residues. CDR3 in DNA: TGTGCCAGCAGTTGGAAGGATTTGAACACTGAAGCTTTCTTT. It encodes CASSWKDLNTEAFF.

This chain links TRBV14 with TRBJ2-3; no clear D. The V and J ends lost 1 base and 0 bases respectively, with 5 bases between them. Germline V gene data show CDR1 as SGHDN and CDR2 as FVKESK. This CDR3 has 14 amino acids. This CDR3 is CASSQGTSTDTQYF. The CDR3 DNA follows: TGTGCCAGCAGCCAAGGGACCAGCACAGATACGCAGTATTTT.

This clonotype was detected once. This chain's CDR3 is CASSHGTATDVETQYF. CDR3 nucleotides: TGTGCCAGCAGTCACGGGACAGCCACTGATGTGGAGACCCAGTACTTC. The chain carries TRBV12-3 or TRBV12-4 and TRBJ2-5; 7 bases align to TRBD1. Trimming removed 5 bases from V and 5 bases from J; junction bases left unmatched: 14. This CDR3 has 16 amino acids.

The chain recombines TRBV20-1 with TRBJ2-1; 9 bases match TRBD2. CDR1 is DFQATT, CDR2 SNEGSKA, per germline (reference sequence). V was clipped by 3 bases and J by 9 bases; unmatched bases: 12. The CDR3 spans 15 residues. The CDR3 reads CSARASGMRLGEQFF. CDR3 DNA sequence: TGCAGTGCTAGGGCTAGCGGGATGAGGCTTGGTGAGCAGTTCTTC.

The genes are TRBV6-5 and TRBJ2-7, with D possibly TRBD2 on 6 matching bases. Trimming pared 7 bases from V and 0 bases from J, leaving 10 bases between. Germline CDR1 is MNHEY and CDR2 is SVGAGI. The CDR3 runs 13 residues. The CDR3 sequence: CASTDGSSYEQYF. The CDR3 nucleotides are TGTGCCAGCACGGACGGGAGCTCCTACGAGCAGTACTTC.

The CDR3 nucleotides read TGTGCCAGCAGCCAGATAGGGACGGTCAACTATGGCTACACCTTC. The encoded protein is CASSQIGTVNYGYTF. The V and J genes are TRBV12-3 or TRBV12-4 and TRBJ1-2; TRBD1 is a possible D gene (5 bases). The V end was cut by 6 bases, the J end by 2 bases, with 16 bases between. The CDR3 runs to 15 residues.

The V and J genes are TRBV20-1 and TRBJ2-1; D not certain. Germline V CDR1 and CDR2: DFQATT, SNEGSKA (reference sequence). The CDR3 runs 12 residues. The germline V and J ends were trimmed by 4 bases and 5 bases, with 9 bases remaining between them. The CDR3 DNA reads as TGCAGTGCTATCGGATCGAACAATGAGCAGTTCTTC. Its translation: CSAIGSNNEQFF.

The CDR3 reads CATSMGEEQFF. The CDR3, as DNA: TGTGCCACCAGCATGGGTGAGGAGCAGTTCTTC. The chain couples TRBV24-1 to TRBJ2-1; no reliable D call. V was clipped by 7 bases and J by 10 bases, with 10 bases between them. Germline lookup yields CDR1 KGHDR and CDR2 SFDVKD. The CDR3 consists of 11 residues.

This sequence joins TRBV20-1 and TRBJ2-5, with D maybe TRBD1 (5 bases). CDR3 size: 15 residues. Germline V lookup: CDR1 DFQATT, CDR2 SNEGSKA (reference sequence). Trimming left V 0 bases short and J 4 bases short, with 15 bases between. Here the CDR3 DNA reads TGCAGTGCTAGAGATCGGGTGGGGCTGGGAGAGACCCAGTACTTC. It yields the protein CSARDRVGLGETQYF.

The chain has TRBV6-2 or TRBV6-3 and TRBJ2-4, with D possibly being TRBD2 (5 bases). The CDR3 loop spans 18 amino acids. V gave up 2 bases and J gave up 0 bases, with 17 bases separating them. Germline values: CDR1 MNHEY, CDR2 SVGEGT. Here the CDR3 DNA reads TGTGCCAGCAGTTACATCCTTGGTAGCGCACTAGCCAAAAACATTCAGTACTTC. Translating it yields CASSYILGSALAKNIQYF.

This chain connects TRBV20-1 to TRBJ2-7, with D perhaps matching TRBD1 (6 bases). Germline V CDR1 and CDR2: DFQATT, SNEGSKA (reference sequence). CDR3 length: 15 amino acids. The V end was cut by 0 bases, the J end by 4 bases, with 16 bases between. The CDR3 bases are TGCAGTGCTAGAGATCAGCCTGGGGGCATATACGAGCAGTACTTC. It specifies CSARDQPGGIYEQYF.

This clonotype was seen a single time. This chain links TRBV20-1 with TRBJ2-7; possible D gene TRBD1, 6 bases. With 6 bases removed from V and 3 bases from J, the gap between germline ends came to 18 bases. CDR3 length: 14 amino acids. Germline CDR1 is DFQATT and CDR2 is SNEGSKA (reference sequence). CDR3 protein: CSATPKGQDYEQYF. The CDR3 region has the DNA TGCAGTGCCACTCCCAAGGGACAAGACTACGAGCAGTACTTC.

The genes are TRBV27 and TRBJ2-1; 13 nucleotides agree with TRBD2. CDR3 size: 12 residues. V dropped 10 bases and J dropped 11; count of bases not matched to a gene: 5. From germline, CDR1 is MNHEY and CDR2 SMNVEV (reference sequence). DNA for the CDR3: TGTGCCACCGGGACTAGCGGGATGAAGCAGTTCTTC. Amino acids: CATGTSGMKQFF.

This chain joins TRBV29-1 and TRBJ2-7; 8 bases line up with TRBD2. The CDR3 sequence is 13 residues long. J lost 5 bases, V lost 6 bases, and 9 bases had no gene match. Germline V gives CDR1 SQVTM, CDR2 ANQGSEA. The CDR3 DNA is TGCAGCGTCCCGGGACTAGTCGGCCACGAGCAGTACTTC. This codes for CSVPGLVGHEQYF.

The rearrangement links TRBV29-1 to TRBJ2-1, with a tentative D call TRBD2 (5 bases). Germline V gene data show CDR1 as SQVTM and CDR2 as ANQGSEA. V lost 7 bases and J 5 bases, leaving 9 bases between the germline ends. This CDR3 contains 11 residues. The CDR3 here is CSALVNNEQFF. CDR3 bases: TGCAGCGCACTAGTTAACAATGAGCAGTTCTTC.

The chain uses TRBV29-1 and TRBJ2-1; 7 nucleotides align to TRBD2. CDR1 SQVTM and CDR2 ANQGSEA come from the germline V gene. V shed 4 bases, J shed 7 bases, and the junction held 7 bases outside the gene matches. The CDR3 has 13 amino acids. CDR3 sequence (DNA): TGCAGCGTTGGAACCCTAGCGGTAAATGAGCAGTTCTTC. This encodes CSVGTLAVNEQFF.

The V gene is TRBV30, the J gene TRBJ2-1, with 9 bases identical to TRBD1. Germline V CDR1 and CDR2: GTSNPN, SVGIG (reference sequence). Trimming took 0 bases from V and 1 from J; bases not matched to a gene: 16. This CDR3 has 20 amino acids. CDR3 sequence reads: CAWSVRGRQGVKGSYNEQFF. CDR3 bases: TGTGCCTGGAGTGTTAGAGGCCGACAGGGGGTGAAGGGGTCCTACAATGAGCAGTTCTTC.